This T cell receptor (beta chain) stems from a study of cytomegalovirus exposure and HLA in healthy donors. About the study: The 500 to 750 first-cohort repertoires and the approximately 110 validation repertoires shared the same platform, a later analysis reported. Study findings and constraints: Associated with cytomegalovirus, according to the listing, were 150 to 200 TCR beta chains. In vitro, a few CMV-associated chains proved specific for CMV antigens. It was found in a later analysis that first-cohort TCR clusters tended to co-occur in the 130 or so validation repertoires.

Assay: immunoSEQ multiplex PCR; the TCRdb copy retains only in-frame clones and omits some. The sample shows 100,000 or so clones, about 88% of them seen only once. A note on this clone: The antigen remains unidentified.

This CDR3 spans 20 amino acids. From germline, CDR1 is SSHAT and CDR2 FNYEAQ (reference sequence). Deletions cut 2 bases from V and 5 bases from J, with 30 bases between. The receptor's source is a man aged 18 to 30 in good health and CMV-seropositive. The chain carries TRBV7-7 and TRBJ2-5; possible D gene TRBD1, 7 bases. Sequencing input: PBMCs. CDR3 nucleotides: TGTGCCAGCAGCTTATCCCTTTCTTCTATTGGGCAGGGGGGAACGGAGACCCAGTACTTC. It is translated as CASSLSLSSIGQGGTETQYF.